These 21 T cell receptor beta chains were sequenced from one sample in a study of blood T cell repertoires in COVID-19. Only in-frame clones appear in the TCRdb table, and some are missing; sequencing was by immunoSEQ multiplex PCR. The sample includes under 300,000 clones, 65% to 90% of them seen just once. Sequenced material: peripheral blood. These receptors were obtained from a woman of 80 years or more with active or convalescent COVID-19.

Details on this clone: The same CDR3 arises from other DNA sequences in this sample as well. This sequence joins TRBV19 and TRBJ1-1; 8 nucleotides line up with TRBD1. The J segment lost 5 bases and the V segment lost 9 bases, leaving 8 bases of the junction unmatched. There are 13 residues in the CDR3. Germline CDR1 and CDR2: LNHDA and SQIVND (reference sequence). CDR3 residues: CASRGTGGTEAFF. The CDR3 region has the DNA TGTGCCAGCCGGGGGACAGGTGGAACTGAAGCTTTCTTT.

The chain is built from TRBV6-1 and TRBJ2-5; D gene unclear. Per the germline V gene, CDR1 is MNHNS and CDR2 is SASEGT. The CDR3 has 14 residues. V lost 0 bases and J 3 bases, leaving 8 bases between the germline ends. CDR3 in amino acids: CASSEAGQKETQYF. The DNA of the CDR3 is TGTGCCAGCAGTGAAGCTGGGCAGAAAGAGACCCAGTACTTC.

The chain is built from TRBV9 and TRBJ2-5; tentatively, D is TRBD2 (5 bases). This CDR3 comprises 17 residues. The V gene's germline CDR1 is SGDLS and CDR2 YYNGEE. The V and J ends lost 0 bases and 3 bases respectively, with 18 bases between them. DNA for the CDR3: TGTGCCAGCAGCGTAGGGGCTAGCAGCCGCCGGGAAGAGACCCAGTACTTC. Translated: CASSVGASSRREETQYF.

The chain carries TRBV27 and TRBJ1-6; D is perhaps TRBD1 (5 bases). The V end was cut by 4 bases, the J end by 7 bases, with 17 bases between. The CDR3 covers 16 residues. Germline V CDR1 and CDR2: MNHEY, SMNVEV (reference sequence). The CDR3 spells CASSSSYWGRNSPLHF. The CDR3 DNA reads TGTGCCAGCAGTTCATCCTATTGGGGGAGGAATTCACCCCTCCACTTT.

The chain employs TRBV5-5 and TRBJ2-2; the D is unclear. Germline CDR1 SGHKS, CDR2 YYEKEE (reference sequence). This CDR3 has 13 residues. The V and J ends lost 1 base and 1 base respectively, with 2 bases between them. The CDR3 is CASSLQNTGELFF. The CDR3 nucleotides are TGTGCCAGCAGCTTGCAGAACACCGGGGAGCTGTTTTTT.

The gene calls are TRBV3-1 (or the pseudogene TRBV3-2) and TRBJ1-1; a possible D gene is TRBD1 (6 bases). V was shortened by 4 bases and J by 0 bases, with 9 bases between the two germline ends. The CDR3 is 14 residues long. Germline V gene lookup returns CDR1 LGHDT and CDR2 YNNKEL (reference sequence). The CDR3 bases are TGTGCCAGCAGCCTTGGGGGCGTGAACACTGAAGCTTTCTTT. It specifies CASSLGGVNTEAFF.

V is TRBV25-1 and J is TRBJ1-4; 7 nucleotides agree with TRBD1. The CDR3 length is 16 residues. Germline trimming cut 5 bases from V and 0 bases from J; bases unmatched to any gene: 6. Germline V lookup: CDR1 MGHDK, CDR2 SYGVNS. DNA of the CDR3: TGTGCCAGCAGTCGACAGGGAGCCGCAACTAATGAAAAACTGTTTTTT. It is translated as CASSRQGAATNEKLFF.

The rearrangement uses TRBV24-1 and TRBJ1-5; 12 bases line up with TRBD1. Germline assignment: CDR1 KGHDR and CDR2 SFDVKD. The junction had 7 bases not matched to a gene; V was cut back by 4 bases and J by 7 bases. The CDR3 is made up of 16 amino acids. The CDR3, as DNA: TGTGCCACCAGTGAGCCTGGGACAGGGGGCCGGCAGCCCCAGCATTTT. Its translation is CATSEPGTGGRQPQHF.

The chain uses TRBV5-1 and TRBJ2-1, with D perhaps TRBD2 (6 bases). The germline V gene has CDR1 SGHRS and CDR2 YFSETQ. Trimming removed 7 bases at V and 2 bases at J, with 13 bases between. The CDR3 is made up of 14 amino acids. The CDR3 region is CASAVRGTYNEQFF. DNA of the CDR3: TGCGCCAGCGCCGTTCGCGGGACCTACAATGAGCAGTTCTTC. Looking up the rest from reference TRBV5-1 and TRBJ2-1 gives the full variable domain: KAGVTQTPRYLIKTRGQQVTLSCSPISGHRSVSWYQQTPGQGLQFLFEYFSETQRNKGNFPGRFSGRQFSNSRSEMNVSTLELGDSALYLCASAVRGTYNEQFFGPGTRLTVL.

The chain links TRBV7-2 to TRBJ2-1, with a possible D match to TRBD1 (6 bases). V was clipped by 7 bases and J by 3 bases, with 16 bases between them. The germline gives CDR1 SGHTA, CDR2 FQGNSA. CDR3 size: 15 residues. This chain's CDR3 is CASTSNRANYNEQFF. The CDR3 region has the DNA TGTGCCAGCACCTCCAACAGGGCGAACTACAATGAGCAGTTCTTC.

V usage is TRBV12-3 or TRBV12-4 and J usage is TRBJ1-2; D call uncertain. V lost 8 bases, J lost 4 bases, and 11 bases lay in between. The CDR3 is 12 amino acids. This CDR3 is CASRGRGYGYTF. The CDR3 DNA follows: TGTGCCAGCCGTGGACGGGGCTATGGCTACACCTTC.

V is TRBV29-1 and J is TRBJ2-5, with TRBD2 matching over 14 bases. The CDR3 is 15 residues long. The V and J ends lost 6 bases and 4 bases, in that order; junction bases with no gene match: 7. Germline V gives CDR1 SQVTM, CDR2 ANQGSEA. The CDR3 region has the DNA TGCAGCGTCATTGGACTAGCGGGAGGAAGAGAGACCCAGTACTTC. Encoded protein: CSVIGLAGGRETQYF.

This chain uses TRBV24-1 with TRBJ2-3; D not certain. CDR1 and CDR2 (germline): KGHDR, SFDVKD. Trimming cost V 4 bases and J 2 bases, with 9 bases left between them. The CDR3 has 14 amino acids. CDR3 region: CATSETGNTDTQYF. The CDR3 nucleotides read TGTGCCACCAGTGAAACGGGTAACACAGATACGCAGTATTTT.

The rearrangement joins TRBV24-1 to TRBJ2-1; 9 bases map to TRBD2. The J segment lost 4 bases and the V segment lost 7 bases, leaving 7 bases of the junction unmatched. Germline V gene lookup returns CDR1 KGHDR and CDR2 SFDVKD. CDR3 length: 15 amino acids. This CDR3 reads CATRRGGTGYNEQFF. The CDR3 coding sequence is TGTGCCACCAGGCGGGGGGGGACGGGTTACAATGAGCAGTTCTTC.

This chain connects TRBV5-1 to TRBJ2-1; 9 bases match TRBD2. The V and J ends lost 0 bases and 7 bases, in that order; junction bases with no gene match: 5. The germline gives CDR1 SGHRS, CDR2 YFSETQ. This CDR3 has 15 residues. This CDR3 reads CASSLGLAEPNEQFF. CDR3 coding DNA: TGCGCCAGCAGCTTGGGACTAGCGGAGCCAAATGAGCAGTTCTTC.

The CDR3: CASSPRRVRRTSGGGETQYF. The CDR3 coding sequence is TGTGCCAGCAGCCCACGCCGAGTGAGGAGGACTAGCGGGGGGGGAGAGACCCAGTACTTC. The chain recombines TRBV7-8 with TRBJ2-5, with 15 bases aligning to TRBD2. This CDR3 is built from 20 residues. Trimming at V came to 5 bases and at J to 4 bases, leaving 17 bases not matched to a gene. Germline V CDR1 and CDR2: SGHVS, FQNEAQ.

The V and J genes are TRBV6-1 and TRBJ1-1; tentative D call: TRBD1 (6 bases). The CDR3 covers 13 residues. Germline loops: CDR1 MNHNS, CDR2 SASEGT. V gave up 0 bases and J gave up 10 bases, with 12 bases separating them. Here the CDR3 reads CASSEAERTVAFF. The CDR3 DNA reads TGTGCCAGCAGTGAAGCCGAAAGGACAGTAGCTTTCTTT.

This rearrangement joins TRBV30 to TRBJ1-6; D may be TRBD1 (6 bases). V was cut by 3 bases and J by 9 bases, with 18 bases left in between. CDR3 size: 15 residues. The V gene's germline CDR1 is GTSNPN and CDR2 SVGIG (reference sequence). CDR3 region: CAWSQPRNRVSPLHF. The CDR3 bases are TGTGCCTGGAGCCAGCCCCGTAACAGGGTTTCACCCCTCCACTTT.

The chain joins TRBV6-1 to TRBJ2-7; maybe TRBD2 (6 bases). The CDR3 contains 15 residues. CDR1 MNHNS and CDR2 SASEGT come from the germline V gene. Trimming stripped 1 base from V and 3 bases from J, with 13 bases between. For the CDR3, the DNA is TGTGCCAGCAGTGAAGGGGTGGGAGGTAACTACGAGCAGTACTTC. It codes for CASSEGVGGNYEQYF.

The V gene is TRBV7-8, the J gene TRBJ2-3; D ambiguous. V was clipped by 5 bases and J by 2 bases, with 11 bases between them. The length of the CDR3 is 14 residues. Germline values: CDR1 SGHVS, CDR2 FQNEAQ. The CDR3 nucleotides read TGTGCCAGCAGCCCACTCCTCTTCACAGATACGCAGTATTTT. This translates into CASSPLLFTDTQYF.

V and J are TRBV29-1 and TRBJ1-2; 9 bases fit TRBD1. The germline V gene encodes CDR1 SQVTM and CDR2 ANQGSEA. V was pared by 2 bases and J by 8 bases, with 6 bases of the junction left unmatched. The CDR3 is 13 amino acids. The CDR3 loop reads CSVERDRAGGYTF. DNA for the CDR3: TGCAGCGTTGAAAGGGACAGGGCTGGAGGCTACACCTTC. Full variable domain (remainder filled in from reference TRBV29-1 and TRBJ1-2): SAVISQKPSRDICQRGTSLTIQCQVDSQVTMMFWYRQQPGQSLTLIATANQGSEATYESGFVIDKFPISRPNLTFSTLTVSNMSPEDSSIYLCSVERDRAGGYTFGSGTRLTVV.